This is a list of T cell receptor beta chains from one sample in a study of cytotoxic CD8 clonotypes in ibrutinib-treated CLL. Assay: immunoSEQ multiplex PCR; the TCRdb copy retains only in-frame clones and omits some. The table records just over 45,000 clones, roughly two thirds of them present only once. Here the sequenced sample was PBMCs, taken after 12 months of ibrutinib treatment. Receptors originate from a human donor with chronic lymphocytic leukemia. Each CDR3 is given with its conserved first and last residue. D genes are given only for firm matches. A row's size may be missing; if present it is once, few, many or a size class.

V gene	clone size	J gene	D gene	CDR3 protein	CDR3 DNA
TRBV10-3	NA	TRBJ2-3	NA	CAIRGGGTDTQYF	TGTGCCATCAGAGGAGGCGGCACAGATACGCAGTATTTT
TRBV2	NA	TRBJ2-2	TRBD1	CASTWGQGIGELFF	TGTGCCAGCACCTGGGGACAGGGGATCGGGGAGCTGTTTTTT
TRBV6-1	NA	TRBJ2-1	TRBD2	CASSPSGGGYNEQFF	TGTGCCAGCAGCCCTAGCGGGGGGGGTTACAATGAGCAGTTCTTC
TRBV19	NA	TRBJ2-7	TRBD2	CASSPGGAGYEQYF	TGTGCCAGTAGTCCGGGAGGGGCCGGGTACGAGCAGTACTTC
TRBV7-2	few	TRBJ1-5	NA	CASSFQQGGQPQHF	TGTGCCAGCAGCTTTCAACAGGGTGGGCAGCCCCAGCATTTT
TRBV7-8	NA	TRBJ2-3	TRBD2	CASRTSGGASDTQYF	TGTGCCAGCAGAACTAGCGGGGGGGCCTCAGATACGCAGTATTTT
TRBV5-4	NA	TRBJ2-5	NA	CASSPRGQETQYF	TGTGCCAGCAGCCCAAGGGGCCAAGAGACCCAGTACTTC
TRBV5-1	NA	TRBJ1-5	NA	CASRGDGNQPQHF	TGCGCCAGCAGGGGGGATGGCAATCAGCCCCAGCATTTT
TRBV2	NA	TRBJ1-2	NA	CAGRSINYGYTF	TGTGCCGGTAGAAGTATTAACTATGGCTACACCTTC
TRBV19	few	TRBJ1-2	TRBD1	CASSSGQGTSYGYTF	TGTGCCAGTAGTAGTGGACAGGGAACCTCTTATGGCTACACCTTC
TRBV5-1	NA	TRBJ1-6	NA	CASSDRKSSYNSPLHF	TGCGCCAGCAGCGACAGAAAAAGCTCCTATAATTCACCCCTCCACTTT
TRBV4-1	NA	TRBJ2-2	NA	CASSQDLEDRANTGELFF	TGCGCCAGCAGCCAAGATCTCGAGGACAGAGCGAACACCGGGGAGCTGTTTTTT
TRBV11-2	NA	TRBJ2-7	TRBD1	CASSSPTGGHYYEQYF	TGTGCCAGCAGCTCCCCGACAGGGGGCCACTACTACGAGCAGTACTTC
TRBV5-1	NA	TRBJ2-1	TRBD1	CASSLRPGTVYNEQFF	TGCGCCAGCAGCCTGAGGCCCGGGACAGTTTACAATGAGCAGTTCTTC
TRBV15	NA	TRBJ2-6	NA	CATSRPGQNSGANVLTF	TGTGCCACCAGCAGACCCGGACAGAACTCTGGGGCCAACGTCCTGACTTTC
TRBV11-1	few	TRBJ1-3	NA	CASSLPTRLGNTIYF	TGTGCCAGCAGCCTCCCGACCCGCCTTGGAAACACCATATATTTT
TRBV5-1	NA	TRBJ2-1	NA	CASSHTGHNEQFF	TGCGCCAGCAGCCATACAGGGCACAATGAGCAGTTCTTC
TRBV18	NA	TRBJ2-5	TRBD1	CASSPPVTGKETQYF	TGTGCCAGCTCACCACCGGTGACAGGGAAGGAGACCCAGTACTTC
TRBV7-9	NA	TRBJ1-6	TRBD1	CASSSGTGRSPLHF	TGTGCCAGCAGCTCCGGGACAGGGCGTTCACCCCTCCACTTT
TRBV7-9	many	TRBJ1-2	TRBD1	CASSPGTVYGYTF	TGTGCCAGCAGCCCTGGGACAGTCTATGGCTACACCTTC
TRBV5-1	NA	TRBJ1-1	NA	CASSSTPGDTEAFF	TGCGCCAGCAGCTCGACTCCGGGTGACACTGAAGCTTTCTTT
TRBV19	NA	TRBJ2-1	NA	CASSIDGASYSYNEQFF	TGTGCCAGTAGTATAGATGGTGCTAGCTACTCCTACAATGAGCAGTTCTTC
TRBV9	NA	TRBJ2-3	TRBD2	CASSVAGLAGVPGDTQYF	TGTGCCAGCAGCGTAGCGGGACTAGCGGGGGTCCCGGGAGATACGCAGTATTTT
TRBV7-2	NA	TRBJ2-2	NA	CASSSKGQKNTGELFF	TGTGCCAGCAGCTCAAAAGGACAGAAAAACACCGGGGAGCTGTTTTTT
TRBV27	NA	TRBJ2-2	TRBD1	CASSRGTVPGELFF	TGTGCCAGCAGTAGGGGGACAGTTCCCGGGGAGCTGTTTTTT
TRBV7-6	NA	TRBJ1-2	TRBD1	CASSLGQGNGYTF	TGTGCCAGCAGCTTGGGACAGGGGAATGGCTACACCTTC
TRBV15	NA	TRBJ2-2	TRBD2	CATSRAGLAGNTGELFF	TGTGCCACCAGCAGGGCCGGACTAGCGGGGAACACCGGGGAGCTGTTTTTT
TRBV15	NA	TRBJ1-3	NA	CATSRGEQALSGNTIYF	TGTGCCACCAGCAGAGGAGAACAGGCCTTGTCTGGAAACACCATATATTTT
TRBV6-6	NA	TRBJ1-6	NA	CASIIDSSYNSPLHF	TGTGCCAGCATCATAGACAGCTCCTATAATTCACCCCTCCACTTT
TRBV4-1	NA	TRBJ2-7	NA	CASSQVFGQLSSYEQYF	TGCGCCAGCAGCCAAGTGTTCGGACAGCTTTCCTCCTACGAGCAGTACTTC
TRBV10-3	NA	TRBJ1-1	NA	CAISAGRENTEAFF	TGTGCCATCAGTGCAGGCAGGGAGAACACTGAAGCTTTCTTT
TRBV27	NA	TRBJ2-7	TRBD1	CASSLKQGQGHYEQYF	TGTGCCAGCAGTTTAAAGCAGGGACAGGGACACTACGAGCAGTACTTC
TRBV5-1	NA	TRBJ2-6	NA	CASSLSILSGANVLTF	TGCGCCAGCAGCTTGTCTATTCTCTCTGGGGCCAACGTCCTGACTTTC
TRBV6-5	NA	TRBJ1-1	NA	CASRRGESTEAFF	TGTGCCAGCAGGAGAGGGGAGAGCACTGAAGCTTTCTTT
TRBV5-5	NA	TRBJ1-4	NA	CASSLFRGTANEKLFF	TGTGCCAGCAGCCTCTTCCGGGGTACAGCTAATGAAAAACTGTTTTTT
TRBV19	few	TRBJ1-5	NA	CASSPGGSYQPQHF	TGTGCCAGTAGCCCCGGGGGCAGTTATCAGCCCCAGCATTTT
TRBV5-1	few	TRBJ1-6	NA	CASSLTLDWNSPLHF	TGCGCCAGCAGCTTGACACTCGATTGGAATTCACCCCTCCACTTT
TRBV10-2	NA	TRBJ2-3	NA	CASSELGLGTDTQYF	TGCGCCAGCAGTGAGTTGGGGTTGGGCACAGATACGCAGTATTTT
TRBV19	NA	TRBJ1-1	NA	CASSMGQTGWTEAFF	TGTGCCAGTAGTATGGGGCAGACGGGGTGGACTGAAGCTTTCTTT
TRBV10-3	few	TRBJ1-1	NA	CAITRGEEGTEAFF	TGTGCCATCACTCGTGGGGAGGAGGGCACTGAAGCTTTCTTT
TRBV4-2	few	TRBJ2-7	TRBD2	CASSQEWGGGYEQYF	TGTGCCAGCAGCCAAGAATGGGGGGGAGGTTACGAGCAGTACTTC
TRBV18	NA	TRBJ1-5	NA	CASSPKGDQPQHF	TGTGCCAGCTCACCAAAGGGGGATCAGCCCCAGCATTTT
TRBV27	NA	TRBJ1-6	NA	CASKPYEPNNSPLHF	TGTGCCAGCAAACCGTACGAACCGAATAATTCACCCCTCCACTTT
TRBV5-1	NA	TRBJ2-3	TRBD2	CASSWEGAGAYTDTQYF	TGCGCCAGCAGCTGGGAGGGAGCGGGGGCCTACACAGATACGCAGTATTTT
TRBV25-1	NA	TRBJ1-4	TRBD1	CASSGDRAFLTNEKLFF	TGTGCCAGCAGTGGGGACAGGGCGTTTTTAACTAATGAAAAACTGTTTTTT
TRBV4-1	NA	TRBJ2-7	NA	CASSQEPGVPQPGQYF	TGCGCCAGCAGCCAAGAGCCAGGGGTACCCCAACCGGGGCAGTACTTC
TRBV5-1	NA	TRBJ2-6	NA	CASSLGPAFSGANVLTF	TGCGCCAGCAGCTTGGGGCCGGCCTTCTCTGGGGCCAACGTCCTGACTTTC
TRBV7-9	NA	TRBJ1-6	NA	CASSSTVSSPLHF	TGTGCCAGCAGCTCGACAGTTAGTTCACCCCTCCACTTT
TRBV19	NA	TRBJ1-5	TRBD1	CASTTGKDQPQHF	TGTGCCAGTACGACAGGGAAGGATCAGCCCCAGCATTTT
TRBV10-3	NA	TRBJ1-5	TRBD1	CAISDRQGGGNQPQHF	TGTGCCATCAGTGACCGACAGGGAGGCGGCAATCAGCCCCAGCATTTT
TRBV5-6	NA	TRBJ2-3	NA	CASSPRGGGTDTQYF	TGTGCCAGCAGCCCGCGGGGCGGAGGCACAGATACGCAGTATTTT
TRBV7-8	NA	TRBJ2-1	TRBD2	CASSSSSGGSIREQFF	TGTGCCAGCAGCTCGAGTAGCGGGGGCTCCATCAGGGAGCAGTTCTTC
TRBV18	few	TRBJ2-3	TRBD1	CASPTGTGRDTQYF	TGTGCCAGCCCAACCGGGACAGGGCGCGATACGCAGTATTTT
TRBV20-1	NA	TRBJ2-5	NA	CSASLEETQYF	TGCAGTGCTAGTTTGGAAGAGACCCAGTACTTC
TRBV10-3	NA	TRBJ2-7	TRBD1	CAISETRRDRGYEQYF	TGTGCCATCAGTGAGACCCGCCGGGACAGGGGTTACGAGCAGTACTTC
TRBV10-3	NA	TRBJ1-5	NA	CAISPTLLSNQPQHF	TGTGCCATCAGTCCCACCCTTTTAAGCAATCAGCCCCAGCATTTT
TRBV28	NA	TRBJ2-3	TRBD2	CASSLWASGSGVTDTQYF	TGTGCCAGCAGTTTATGGGCATCTGGTAGCGGGGTGACAGATACGCAGTATTTT
TRBV2	NA	TRBJ1-5	NA	CASSGPLDGNQPQHF	TGTGCCAGCTCCGGGCCCCTCGACGGGAATCAGCCCCAGCATTTT
TRBV5-1	NA	TRBJ2-1	TRBD2	CASSWAGDGYNEQFF	TGCGCCAGCAGCTGGGCGGGGGACGGCTACAATGAGCAGTTCTTC